The clone carrying this TCR beta chain was seen more than once but under ten times. Its cognate antigen is unknown. Clones were read by immunoSEQ multiplex PCR, and TCRdb kept only the in-frame ones, dropping some. Of over 200,000 clones detected, around nine tenths appear once; the ten largest clones hold roughly 10%. The sample originates from a study of Ad26.COV2.S vaccination and SARS-CoV-2 variants. Broader study findings: It was reported that spike-specific CD8+ and CD4+ T cell responses were substantially broad after vaccination.

Described treatment: roughly 18 received Ad26.COV2.S at low or high dose, single or two shots; about 5 received placebo; per-sample allocation not given. Collection of samples fell on day 63 after the first vaccine or placebo injection. V was shortened by 5 bases and J by 0 bases, with 13 bases between the two germline ends. The CDR3 runs to 16 residues. The germline gives CDR1 LNHDA, CDR2 SQIVND (reference sequence). The rearrangement links TRBV19 to TRBJ1-4, with D unresolved. The sequencing here drew on peripheral blood, taken in a trial of Ad26.COV2.S vaccine versus placebo. The origin of this receptor is a person aged 18-60 years who received the Ad26.COV2.S COVID-19 vaccine or a placebo. The CDR3 DNA follows: TGTGCCAGTAGTGGTACTAGGACTGCAACTAATGAAAAACTGTTTTTT. This encodes CASSGTRTATNEKLFF.